These 14 T cell receptor beta chains share one sample of origin, sequenced in a study of blood T cell repertoires in COVID-19. The data were produced by immunoSEQ multiplex PCR, yet TCRdb's version contains in-frame clones alone and is incomplete. The sample comprises around 250,000 clones, 82% of which are singletons, and less than 3.5% rests with the top ten. The sequenced sample was peripheral blood. These receptors originate from a woman aged 18-30 years with acute or convalescent COVID-19.

The chain couples TRBV6-1 to TRBJ1-2; no firm D call. The V and J ends lost 2 bases and 8 bases respectively, with 15 bases between them. Germline CDR1 and CDR2: MNHNS and SASEGT. The CDR3 sequence is 14 residues long. The CDR3 sequence: CASSEWRGSLGYTF. The CDR3 nucleotides are TGTGCCAGCAGTGAATGGCGGGGTTCGTTGGGCTACACCTTC.

J is TRBJ2-3 and V is TRBV5-1; D unresolved. V was shortened by 3 bases and J by 5 bases, with 10 bases between the two germline ends. From germline, CDR1 is SGHRS and CDR2 YFSETQ. The CDR3 is 13 residues long. The CDR3 spells CASSSESIDTQYF. The CDR3 nucleotides read TGCGCCAGCAGCTCTGAGTCCATAGATACGCAGTATTTT.

The V call is TRBV10-3, the J call TRBJ2-3; 10 bases map to TRBD2. The CDR3 runs to 14 residues. Germline lookup yields CDR1 ENHRY and CDR2 SYGVKD. The ends lost 8 bases at V and 4 bases at J; junction bases unmatched: 6. The DNA of the CDR3 is TGTGCCATCCGACGAGCGGGAGGGCCAGATACGCAGTATTTT. Protein: CAIRRAGGPDTQYF.

V is TRBV29-1 and J is TRBJ1-2, with 8 positions matching TRBD1. CDR1 SQVTM and CDR2 ANQGSEA come from the germline V gene. This CDR3 region has 12 residues. V shed 6 bases and J 4 bases; nucleotides not matched to a gene: 4. CDR3 region: CSVWTGFYGYTF. The DNA of the CDR3 is TGCAGCGTATGGACAGGGTTCTATGGCTACACCTTC.

This chain uses TRBV28 with TRBJ1-5; D possibly corresponds to TRBD1 (6 bases). CDR1 is MDHEN, CDR2 SYDVKM, per germline. The CDR3 runs to 14 residues. Trimming stripped 3 bases from V and 6 bases from J, with 12 bases between. The CDR3, as DNA: TGTGCCAGCAGTTTGCCAGGGGAGGGTCAGCCCCAGCATTTT. Its translation is CASSLPGEGQPQHF.

This chain joins TRBV7-6 and TRBJ1-3, with 8 nucleotides matching TRBD1. After removal of 1 base from V and 2 bases from J, the junction contained 7 bases not matched to a gene. There are 17 residues in the CDR3. CDR1 SGHVS and CDR2 FNYEAQ come from the germline V gene. The CDR3: CASSLGLRGQTGNTIYF. The CDR3 DNA sequence: TGTGCCAGCAGCTTAGGACTCAGGGGGCAGACTGGAAACACCATATATTTT.

The chain recombines TRBV7-6 with TRBJ2-1; D may be TRBD1 (5 bases). The CDR3 contains 15 residues. The V gene's germline CDR1 is SGHVS and CDR2 FNYEAQ. With 4 bases removed from V and 6 bases from J, the gap between germline ends came to 16 bases. CDR3 nucleotides: TGTGCCAGCAGCTCAGGGTCCCGAGCCCCCAATGAGCAGTTCTTC. Protein: CASSSGSRAPNEQFF.

The chain combines TRBV6-1 with TRBJ2-1, with 14 bases identical to TRBD2. J was trimmed by 11 bases and V by 4 bases; bases with no gene match: 13. Germline values: CDR1 MNHNS, CDR2 SASEGT. This CDR3 comprises 17 residues. The CDR3: CASSAPGLAGGTFKQFF. The CDR3 nucleotides read TGTGCCAGCAGTGCCCCCGGACTAGCGGGAGGAACTTTTAAGCAGTTCTTC.

The CDR3 bases are TGTGCCATCAGTGAGCCAACCATGACAGGGGTAGATACGCAGTATTTT. Its translation is CAISEPTMTGVDTQYF. The V call is TRBV10-3, the J call TRBJ2-3, with 8 bases identical to TRBD1. The CDR3 loop spans 16 amino acids. Germline CDR1 and CDR2: ENHRY and SYGVKD. The trim removed 2 bases at V and 5 bases at J, leaving 9 bases unmatched.

This chain links TRBV25-1 with TRBJ2-1; 9 bases map to TRBD2. The V gene end was trimmed by 1 base and the J gene end by 3 bases; junction bases not matched to a gene: 4. This CDR3 is 16 amino acids long. CDR1 and CDR2 (germline): MGHDK, SYGVNS. CDR3: CASSESRLAVYNEQFF. CDR3 nucleotides: TGTGCCAGCAGTGAATCTAGACTAGCGGTCTACAATGAGCAGTTCTTC.

This clone was picked up a small number of times. The chain employs TRBV7-2 and TRBJ1-6; 8 nucleotides agree with TRBD1. This CDR3 comprises 14 residues. The trim removed 3 bases at V and 8 bases at J, leaving 3 bases unmatched. The germline CDR1 and CDR2 sequences are SGHTA and FQGNSA. The CDR3 DNA reads TGTGCCAGCAGCTTCGGACAGGGTTATTCACCCCTCCACTTT. The encoded protein is CASSFGQGYSPLHF.

The chain has TRBV19 and TRBJ2-7; maybe TRBD2 (6 bases). The CDR3 runs 12 residues. Germline V gene sequence: CDR1 LNHDA, CDR2 SQIVND (reference sequence). V was trimmed by 3 bases and J by 5 bases, leaving 8 bases between them. DNA of the CDR3: TGTGCCAGTAGTATCCGGGGGAACGAGCAGTACTTC. This codes for CASSIRGNEQYF.

The chain recombines TRBV14 with TRBJ2-6; 9 bases match TRBD1. V was pared by 0 bases and J by 4 bases, with 7 bases of the junction left unmatched. The CDR3 consists of 18 residues. Per the germline V gene, CDR1 is SGHDN and CDR2 is FVKESK. This CDR3 reads CASSQDLGTGIGANVLTF. The CDR3 DNA reads as TGTGCCAGCAGCCAAGATCTTGGGACAGGGATCGGGGCCAACGTCCTGACTTTC.

The chain recombines TRBV7-2 with TRBJ1-1; possibly TRBD1 for D (5 bases). Germline CDR1 SGHTA, CDR2 FQGNSA. The CDR3 consists of 14 residues. V lost 3 bases, J lost 1 base, and 9 bases lay in between. DNA for the CDR3: TGTGCCAGCAGCTTCGGGGGACCGAACACTGAAGCTTTCTTT. Protein: CASSFGGPNTEAFF.